Below, one TCR beta chain is given with its context. The antigen it binds to is not known. Base qualities are not recorded, but no much larger clone differs from it by a single base. These data originate in a study of blood T cells in healthy people across ages (dated by TCRdb to about 2015). General notes on the study: Template switching captured roughly one uniquely barcoded TCR beta cDNA molecule per two T cells in model experiments. To track age-related changes in TCR beta repertoire diversity, the study relied on deep sequencing normalized with unique cDNA molecular identifiers. Donors were grouped into four age groups: young (average roughly 15 years), middle-aged (under 40), aged (roughly 67) and long-lived (about 89). Donors of different ages were randomly distributed across sequencing lanes to avoid experimental bias. Using the same blood draw, the study looked at two additional independent replicas of 1 million unique cDNA reads for two donors, one aged 18 to 29 and the other aged 80 or older.

For this chain, trimming is 6 bases at the V end and 8 bases at the J end, and the number of junction bases without a gene match is 10. The CDR3 starts with the cysteine, ends with the phenylalanine, and has 15 residues. The CDR3 DNA has 45 bases and is translated from base 1. Libraries were built with 5' RACE. TCRdb records Illumina HiSeq 2500 as the sequencer. A second PCR of about 6 to 11 cycles was performed with a sample-barcoded 5' primer and a J-beta primer mix. A template-switch 5' adaptor carrying 12 random nucleotides introduced a unique molecular identifier onto each TCR beta cDNA molecule. At least 2.5 million CDR3-containing paired-end reads were obtained from each sample. The Mint cDNA synthesis kit, primed by a TRBC-specific oligonucleotide, was used to synthesize first-strand cDNA from all RNA. All cDNA was treated with uracil-DNA glycosylase and then went through a first 18-cycle PCR with the universal primers M1SS and BC2_uni_R. Per the authors' processing: Each sample was normalized by randomly selecting 1 million high-quality reads, each carrying a distinct molecular identifier. Reads sharing molecular identifiers were discarded rather than binned into consensus sequences. CDR3 identification, clonotype clustering and error correction used MiTCR with a Q25 quality threshold and the strictest error-elimination algorithm. A nonparametric unseen species model using Euler transformation provided a lower-bound estimate of total TCR beta diversity. In-frame beta chains were kept once TCRdb had trimmed the public reads at Q25 with fastp and called clones with MiXCR. A single entry per CDR3 protein holds the most common genes and DNA from its merged rows. The V and J calls come from TCRdb's annotation, not from the publication. The sample table records about 750,000 distinct CDR3 sequences; approximately 53% of these occur just once. The ten largest clones take up around 40% of the sample.

The roughly 37 donors, aged about 6 to 100 years, were systemically healthy Caucasian individuals from Russia. About 10 milliliters of peripheral blood were collected from each donor into EDTA-treated Vacutainer tubes. Ficoll-Paque density-gradient centrifugation was used to isolate PBMCs, with at least 6.5 million per sample. Total RNA, at least 6 micrograms per sample, was extracted from PBMCs with Trizol reagent. Naive CD45RAhigh/CD27high T cell percentages were measured by flow cytometry on a PBMC aliquot from every donor. Study-wide conclusions, independent of this receptor: The long-lived group showed more naive CD4+ T cells, fewer expanded clones and increased TCR diversity than the aged group, suggesting age selection. Conclusive comparison of naive and antigen-experienced compartments was prevented by the profiling of bulk unsorted PBMCs. Observed TCR beta diversity per million T cells fell roughly linearly with age, and a significant reduction was already apparent by age around 36. Donor CMV infection status was unknown, potentially confounding age-related changes in expanded clonotypes. There was a strong correlation between observed TCR beta diversity and the percentage of naive T cells measured by flow cytometry. Estimates of total diversity based on one million sequenced T cells were regarded as lower bounds and as underestimates.

Sequenced material: blood. Here the chain combines TRBV12-3 or TRBV12-4 and TRBJ2-1; TRBD1 matches 10 bases in the middle. The sequence was obtained from a man older than 75 in good health. The CDR3 region has the sequence CASSRGTGVIDEQFF. The nucleotide sequence is TGTGCCAGCAGCAGGGGGACAGGGGTGATCGATGAGCAGTTCTTC.